This T cell receptor beta chain was observed in a study of OX40 agonist ivuxolimab in advanced cancers. Describing the broader study: Ivuxolimab was a fully human IgG2 agonistic monoclonal antibody targeting the costimulatory receptor OX40 (CD134). Intravenous ivuxolimab was administered to patients every 2 weeks at six dose levels: 0.01, 0.1, 0.3, 1.5, 3 and 10 mg/kg. Of the approximately 50 dose-escalation patients, hepatocellular carcinoma was present in around 20, melanoma in around 15, renal cell carcinoma in 9 and head and neck cancer in 9. In the dose-escalation cohort, 65% to 90% of patients were male, and the mean age was around 60 years, with a range of 23 to 79. Patients were allowed to have had prior anti-PD-1, anti-PD-L1 or anti-CTLA-4 therapy, and approximately 39% of the dose-escalation patients had been treated with checkpoint inhibitors. Partial responses occurred in three dose-escalation patients, of whom one had hepatocellular carcinoma and two had cutaneous melanoma. Peripheral TCRbeta sequencing aimed to test whether ivuxolimab altered TCR sequence diversity and caused clonal T-cell expansion. The paper describes the monotherapy dose-escalation part (N of about 47 patients) of the phase I trial of ivuxolimab.

Genomic DNA was isolated from the sorted cells so that the TCRbeta CDR3 region could be sequenced. The immunoSEQ Assay was used for sequencing of TCRbeta CDR3 regions. TCRdb retrieved this table from immuneACCESS and kept in-frame rearrangements only. Not all clones are present; in checked studies, unresolved V genes account for under half, and no reason is known for the remainder. The sample data list 30,000 to 35,000 clones, and about four fifths of these were observed just once. Of the sample, over 1.3% falls within the top ten clones. Summary of the overall study and its limitations: Antigen specificity was not determined for the clonally expanded peripheral T cells. After ivuxolimab, expanded clones were on average more numerous among CD8+ T cells than among CD4+ T cells. In the 0.1-3.0 mg/kg groups, partial responders were among the patients with the lowest normalized peripheral clonal expansion, particularly in CD8+ T cells. Low levels of normalized T-cell clonal expansion were also seen in some nonresponding patients. At doses from 0.1 to 3.0 mg/kg, clonal expansion was seen in both CD4+ and CD8+ blood T cells between baseline and week 6.

V is cut by 3 bases and J by 3 bases, and the space between the germline ends is 10 bases. CDR1 SEHNR and CDR2 FQNEAQ were looked up in the germline V gene (reference sequence). Reading from cysteine to phenylalanine, the CDR3 counts 14 amino acids. The DNA shown is the 42-base CDR3, in frame from base 1. As regards this clone: The antigen it binds to is not known. No base qualities exist here, and no much larger clone lies one base off it.

Patients with autoimmune disease history or receiving systemic immunosuppression were excluded from the trial. In every dose cohort, peripheral blood was drawn for TCR sequencing at baseline, cycle 4 day 1, and cycle 7 day 1. Samples were obtained from an open-label, multicenter, first-in-human phase I dose-escalation trial of ivuxolimab. Adults with locally advanced or metastatic head and neck squamous cell, hepatocellular, melanoma or renal cell carcinoma were enrolled in the trial. Before TCR sequencing, CD4+ and CD8+ T cells were separately sorted from peripheral blood. The sequencing here drew on CD4+ or CD8+ T cells sorted from blood, taken in a trial of the OX40 agonist ivuxolimab. The sequence joins TRBV7-9 to TRBJ2-3, with the D gene uncertain. This receptor was obtained from an adult with an advanced solid tumor such as melanoma, head and neck, liver or kidney cancer. The DNA is TGTGCCAGCAGCTTGGGGATCGTAACAGATACGCAGTATTTT. Its protein product is CASSLGIVTDTQYF.